This T cell receptor beta chain was captured in a study of blood T cell repertoires in COVID-19. CDR3 length: 16 amino acids. The J segment lost 4 bases and the V segment lost 6 bases, leaving 8 bases of the junction unmatched. CDR1 and CDR2 (germline): MDHEN, SYDVKM. Clones were sequenced by immunoSEQ multiplex PCR, and TCRdb holds only the in-frame ones, with some missing. The sample carries roughly 300,000 clones, 86% recorded once. The sample consisted of peripheral blood. The chain uses TRBV28 and TRBJ2-3, with TRBD2 matching over 12 bases. The receptor's source is a woman aged 45-65 years with acute or convalescent COVID-19. The CDR3 sequence is CASRPPGLAGPDTQYF. In DNA form, the CDR3 reads TGTGCCAGCAGACCCCCGGGACTAGCGGGTCCAGATACGCAGTATTTT.